A selection of T cell receptor beta chains follows, all from one sample in a study of T-cell reconstitution after alpha-beta-depleted transplantation in children. MiXCR, run by TCRdb on the PCR reads, gives a single entry per CDR3 protein. The sample carries roughly 500,000 distinct CDR3 sequences, around 16% recorded once. The specimen comprised PBMCs from the stem cell graft donor, sampled from the stem cell graft. The receptors originated from a human donor who donated a stem cell graft to a child with acute lymphoblastic leukemia. CDR3s include the opening cysteine and the closing phenylalanine or tryptophan. D genes are given only for firm matches. Size tells how often a clone was seen (once, few, many) or the class of an expanded clone, and some rows leave it out.

size,V,J,D,CDR3,DNA
few,TRBV20-1,TRBJ2-7,TRBD2,CSARGLASSYEQYF,TGCAGTGCTAGAGGACTAGCGAGCTCCTACGAGCAGTACTTC
few,TRBV11-2,TRBJ2-1,-,CACGGTGYNEQFF,TGTGCCTGCGGGGGGACAGGGTACAATGAGCAGTTCTTC
-,TRBV6-6,TRBJ2-7,TRBD2,CASNRLAGGEQYF,TGTGCCAGCAATCGACTAGCGGGAGGTGAGCAGTACTTC
-,TRBV3-1,TRBJ2-2,TRBD2,CASSSRTSDNTGELFF,TGTGCCAGCAGCTCCCGGACTAGCGATAACACCGGGGAGCTGTTTTTT
-,TRBV9,TRBJ1-2,-,CASSGEWKNYGYTF,TGTGCCAGCAGCGGAGAGTGGAAAAACTATGGCTACACCTTC
few,TRBV9,TRBJ2-6,TRBD1,CASSPGPVGRTGASGANVLTF,TGTGCCAGCAGCCCCGGTCCGGTGGGTAGGACAGGAGCCTCTGGGGCCAACGTCCTGACTTTC
few,TRBV7-9,TRBJ2-1,TRBD2,CASSLVVAGGNNEQFF,TGTGCCAGCAGCTTAGTCGTAGCGGGAGGCAACAATGAGCAGTTCTTC
-,TRBV4-1,TRBJ1-2,-,CASSQERTGGYGYTF,TGCGCCAGCAGCCAAGAGAGGACGGGTGGCTATGGCTACACCTTC
few,TRBV5-1,TRBJ2-7,-,CASTPEGQGIPYEQYF,TGCGCCAGCACCCCTGAAGGCCAGGGGATACCCTACGAGCAGTACTTC
-,TRBV12-3/TRBV12-4,TRBJ1-2,-,CASSPSDLTRGPNYGYTF,TGTGCCAGCAGCCCCTCGGACCTAACACGGGGACCCAACTATGGCTACACCTTC
few,TRBV19,TRBJ2-1,-,CASSIMLAYDNEQFF,TGTGCCAGTAGTATAATGCTAGCGTACGACAATGAGCAGTTCTTC
-,TRBV21-1,TRBJ2-1,-,CASGASGTYNEQFF,TGTGCCAGCGGAGCTAGCGGGACTTACAATGAGCAGTTCTTC
-,TRBV5-1,TRBJ2-3,-,CASSWVGRGSDTQYF,TGCGCCAGCAGCTGGGTTGGGAGAGGGTCAGATACGCAGTATTTT